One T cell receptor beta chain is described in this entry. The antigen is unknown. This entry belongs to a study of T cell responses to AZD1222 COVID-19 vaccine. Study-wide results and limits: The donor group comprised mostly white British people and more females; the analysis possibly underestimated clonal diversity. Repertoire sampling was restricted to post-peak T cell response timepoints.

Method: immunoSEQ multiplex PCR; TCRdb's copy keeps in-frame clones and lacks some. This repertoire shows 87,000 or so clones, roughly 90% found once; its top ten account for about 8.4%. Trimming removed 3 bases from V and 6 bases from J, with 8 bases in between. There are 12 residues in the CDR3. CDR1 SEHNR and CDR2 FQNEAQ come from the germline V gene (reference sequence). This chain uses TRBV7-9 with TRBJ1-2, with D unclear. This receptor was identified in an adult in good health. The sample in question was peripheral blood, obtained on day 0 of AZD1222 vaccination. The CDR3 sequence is CASSFGSDGYTF. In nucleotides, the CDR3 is TGTGCCAGCAGCTTCGGCTCAGATGGCTACACCTTC. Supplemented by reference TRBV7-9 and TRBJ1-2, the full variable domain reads DTGVSQNPRHKITKRGQNVTFRCDPISEHNRLYWYRQTLGQGPEFLTYFQNEAQLEKSRLLSDRFSAERPKGSFSTLEIQRTEQGDSAMYLCASSFGSDGYTFGSGTRLTVV.